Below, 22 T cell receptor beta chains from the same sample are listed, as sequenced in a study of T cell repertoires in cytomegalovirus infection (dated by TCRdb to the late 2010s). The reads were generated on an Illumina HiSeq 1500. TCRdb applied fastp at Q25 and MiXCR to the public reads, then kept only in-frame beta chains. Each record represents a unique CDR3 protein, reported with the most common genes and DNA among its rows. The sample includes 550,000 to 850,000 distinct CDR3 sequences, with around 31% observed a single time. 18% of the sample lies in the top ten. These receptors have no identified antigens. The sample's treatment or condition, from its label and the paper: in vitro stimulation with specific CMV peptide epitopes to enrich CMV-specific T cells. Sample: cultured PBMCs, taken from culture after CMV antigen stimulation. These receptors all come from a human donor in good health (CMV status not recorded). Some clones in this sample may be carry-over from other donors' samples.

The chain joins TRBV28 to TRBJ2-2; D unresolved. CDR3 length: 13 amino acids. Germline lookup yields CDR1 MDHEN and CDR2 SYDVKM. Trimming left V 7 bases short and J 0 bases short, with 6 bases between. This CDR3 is CASTNPNTGELFF. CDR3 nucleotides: TGTGCCAGCACTAATCCGAACACCGGGGAGCTGTTTTTT.

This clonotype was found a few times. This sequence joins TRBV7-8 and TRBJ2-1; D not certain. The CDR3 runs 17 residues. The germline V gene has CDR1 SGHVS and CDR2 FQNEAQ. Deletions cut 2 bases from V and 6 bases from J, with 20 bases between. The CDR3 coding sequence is TGTGCCAGCAGCTTACGAGAGGTACTCGGACCGGGCAATGAGCAGTTCTTC. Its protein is CASSLREVLGPGNEQFF.

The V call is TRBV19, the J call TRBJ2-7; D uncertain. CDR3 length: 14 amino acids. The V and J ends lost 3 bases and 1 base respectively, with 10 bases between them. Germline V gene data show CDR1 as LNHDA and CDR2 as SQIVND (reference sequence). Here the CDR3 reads CASSMSVYSYEQYF. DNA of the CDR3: TGTGCCAGTAGTATGTCGGTCTATTCCTACGAGCAGTACTTC.

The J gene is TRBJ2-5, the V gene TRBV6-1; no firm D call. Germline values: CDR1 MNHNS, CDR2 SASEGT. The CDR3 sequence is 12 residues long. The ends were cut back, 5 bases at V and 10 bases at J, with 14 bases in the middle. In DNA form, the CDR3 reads TGTGCCAGCAGTCCGGACGGTTGGGTCCAGTACTTC. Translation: CASSPDGWVQYF.

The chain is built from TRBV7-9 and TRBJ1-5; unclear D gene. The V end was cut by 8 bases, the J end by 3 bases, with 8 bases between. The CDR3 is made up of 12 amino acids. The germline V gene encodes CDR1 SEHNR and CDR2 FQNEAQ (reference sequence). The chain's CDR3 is CASQWDNQPQHF. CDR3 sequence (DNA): TGTGCCAGCCAATGGGACAATCAGCCCCAGCATTTT.

CDR3 sequence: CASSDSPFEAQHF. CDR3 bases: TGTGCCAGCAGTGATTCACCCTTCGAGGCCCAGCATTTT. The chain carries TRBV6-1 and TRBJ1-5; D remains ambiguous. The V gene lost 3 bases and the J gene lost 11 bases, with 14 bases spanning the gap. There are 13 residues in the CDR3. Per germline, CDR1 MNHNS and CDR2 SASEGT.

This CDR3 reads CASSLGPAVYNEQFF. The DNA for the CDR3 is TGTGCCAGCAGCTTAGGTCCGGCAGTCTACAATGAGCAGTTCTTC. The chain combines TRBV7-9 with TRBJ2-1; D gene unclear. Germline V gene lookup returns CDR1 SEHNR and CDR2 FQNEAQ (reference sequence). Trimming cost V 1 base and J 3 bases, with 10 bases left between them. The CDR3 spans 15 residues.

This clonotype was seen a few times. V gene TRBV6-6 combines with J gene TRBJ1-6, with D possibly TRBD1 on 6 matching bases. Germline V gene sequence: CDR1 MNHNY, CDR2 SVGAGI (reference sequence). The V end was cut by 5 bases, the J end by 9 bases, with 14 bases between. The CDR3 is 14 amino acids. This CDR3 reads CASSKTVQGSPLHF. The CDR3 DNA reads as TGTGCCAGCAGTAAGACAGTACAGGGTTCACCCCTCCACTTT.

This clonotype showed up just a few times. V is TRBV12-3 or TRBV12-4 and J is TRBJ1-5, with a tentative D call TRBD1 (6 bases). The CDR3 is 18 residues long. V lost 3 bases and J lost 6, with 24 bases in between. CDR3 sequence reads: CASSLRLTGRAFGQPQHF. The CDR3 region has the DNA TGTGCCAGCAGTTTGCGGCTGACAGGTCGGGCTTTTGGTCAGCCCCAGCATTTT.

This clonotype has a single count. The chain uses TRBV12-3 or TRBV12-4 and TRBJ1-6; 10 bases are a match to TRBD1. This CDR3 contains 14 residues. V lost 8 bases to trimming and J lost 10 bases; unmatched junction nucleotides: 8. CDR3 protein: CASGPTGGESPLHF. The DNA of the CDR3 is TGTGCCAGCGGCCCGACAGGGGGCGAATCACCCCTCCACTTT.

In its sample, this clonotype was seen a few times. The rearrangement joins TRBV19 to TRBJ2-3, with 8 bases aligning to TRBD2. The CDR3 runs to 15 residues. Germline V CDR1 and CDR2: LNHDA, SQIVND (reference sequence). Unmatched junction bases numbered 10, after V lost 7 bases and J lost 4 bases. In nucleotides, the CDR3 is TGTGCCAGTAAGGTTGTGGCGGGAGGCGCAGATACGCAGTATTTT. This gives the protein CASKVVAGGADTQYF.

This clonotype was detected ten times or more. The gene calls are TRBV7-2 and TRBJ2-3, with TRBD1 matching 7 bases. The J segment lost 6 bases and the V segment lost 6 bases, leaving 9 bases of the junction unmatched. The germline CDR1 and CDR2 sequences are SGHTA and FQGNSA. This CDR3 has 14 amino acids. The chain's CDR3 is CASRHPNRGDTQYF. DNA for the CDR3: TGTGCCAGCAGGCACCCCAACAGGGGCGATACGCAGTATTTT. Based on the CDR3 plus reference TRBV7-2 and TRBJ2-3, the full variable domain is GAGVSQSPSNKVTEKGKDVELRCDPISGHTALYWYRQSLGQGLEFLIYFQGNSAPDKSGLPSDRFSAERTGGSVSTLTIQRTQQEDSAVYLCASRHPNRGDTQYFGPGTRLTVL.

The CDR3 region is CASTMGSPADIQYF. The DNA of the CDR3 is TGTGCCAGCACCATGGGTTCACCTGCGGACATTCAGTACTTC. The chain couples TRBV12-3 or TRBV12-4 to TRBJ2-4; no firm D call. The V and J ends lost 7 bases and 8 bases respectively, with 18 bases between them. The CDR3 has 14 amino acids.

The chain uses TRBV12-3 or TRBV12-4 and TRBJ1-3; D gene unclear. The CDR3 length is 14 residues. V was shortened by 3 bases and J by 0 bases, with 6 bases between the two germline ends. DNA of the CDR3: TGTGCCAGCAGTTTTGTCTACTCTGGAAACACCATATATTTT. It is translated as CASSFVYSGNTIYF.

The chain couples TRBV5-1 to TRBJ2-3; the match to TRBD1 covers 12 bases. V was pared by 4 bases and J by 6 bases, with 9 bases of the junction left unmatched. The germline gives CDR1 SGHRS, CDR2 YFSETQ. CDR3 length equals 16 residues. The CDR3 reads CASSLGTGGLMDTQYF. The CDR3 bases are TGCGCCAGCAGCCTGGGGACAGGGGGCTTGATGGATACGCAGTATTTT.

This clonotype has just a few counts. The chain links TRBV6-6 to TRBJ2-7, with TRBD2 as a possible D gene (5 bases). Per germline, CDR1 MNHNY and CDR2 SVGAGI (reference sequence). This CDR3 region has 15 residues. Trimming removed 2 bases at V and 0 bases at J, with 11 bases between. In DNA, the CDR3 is TGTGCCAGCAGTTACGGGTCGGGGTTCTCCTACGAGCAGTACTTC. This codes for CASSYGSGFSYEQYF.

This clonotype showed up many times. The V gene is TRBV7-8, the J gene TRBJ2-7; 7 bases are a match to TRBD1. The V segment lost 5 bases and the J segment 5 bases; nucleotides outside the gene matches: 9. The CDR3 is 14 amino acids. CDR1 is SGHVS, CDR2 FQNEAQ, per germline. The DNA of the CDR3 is TGTGCCAGCAGCCCAGACAGGGTTAAGAACGAGCAGTACTTC. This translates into CASSPDRVKNEQYF.

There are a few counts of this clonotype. The CDR3 loop reads CASSEGEGETQYF. For the CDR3, the DNA is TGTGCCAGCAGCGAGGGAGAGGGGGAGACCCAGTACTTC. This chain connects TRBV7-8 to TRBJ2-5; D is perhaps TRBD1 or TRBD2 (5 bases each). Trimming stripped 5 bases from V and 5 bases from J, with 12 bases between. Germline V CDR1 and CDR2: SGHVS, FQNEAQ. The length of the CDR3 is 13 residues.

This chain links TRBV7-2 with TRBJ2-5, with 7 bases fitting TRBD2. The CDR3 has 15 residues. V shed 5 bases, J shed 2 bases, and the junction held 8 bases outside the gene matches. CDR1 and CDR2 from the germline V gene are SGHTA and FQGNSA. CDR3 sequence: CASSPSGTGQETQYF. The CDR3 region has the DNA TGTGCCAGCAGCCCGAGCGGGACGGGGCAAGAGACCCAGTACTTC.

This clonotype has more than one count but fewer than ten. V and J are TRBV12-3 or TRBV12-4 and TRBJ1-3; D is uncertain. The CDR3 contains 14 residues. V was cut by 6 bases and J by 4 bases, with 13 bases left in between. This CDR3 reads CASSRQWFGNTIYF. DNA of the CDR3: TGTGCCAGCAGCCGGCAGTGGTTCGGAAACACCATATATTTT.

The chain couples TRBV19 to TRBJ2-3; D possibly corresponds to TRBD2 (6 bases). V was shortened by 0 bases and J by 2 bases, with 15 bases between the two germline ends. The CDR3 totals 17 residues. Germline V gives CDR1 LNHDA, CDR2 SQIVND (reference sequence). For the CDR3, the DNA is TGTGCCAGTAGTATAGATCTCCCGGGACTCCTCACAGATACGCAGTATTTT. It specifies CASSIDLPGLLTDTQYF.

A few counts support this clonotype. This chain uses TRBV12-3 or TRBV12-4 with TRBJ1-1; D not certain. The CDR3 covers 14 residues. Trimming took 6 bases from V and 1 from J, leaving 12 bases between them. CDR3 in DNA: TGTGCCAGCAGACCTAATAGTGGGAACACTGAAGCTTTCTTT. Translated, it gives CASRPNSGNTEAFF.